A single sample gave rise to the 8 T cell receptor beta chains below, sequenced in a study of OX40 agonist ivuxolimab in advanced cancers. Here immunoSEQ multiplex PCR was the method, and the copy in TCRdb shows in-frame clones only, minus some. The data contain approximately 25,000 clones, around 79% of them singletons. Sample: CD4+ or CD8+ T cells sorted from blood, taken in a trial of the OX40 agonist ivuxolimab. The receptors derive from an adult with an advanced solid tumor such as melanoma, head and neck, liver or kidney cancer.

The sample holds a few counts of this clone. The gene calls are TRBV6-1 and TRBJ2-7; D perhaps matches TRBD2 (5 bases). The ends were cut back, 6 bases at V and 6 bases at J, with 12 bases in the middle. This CDR3 region has 12 residues. CDR1 and CDR2 from the germline V gene are MNHNS and SASEGT. CDR3 nucleotide sequence: TGTGCCAGCAGCCAGGTACGGGGCGAGCAGTACTTC. Translating gives CASSQVRGEQYF.

The chain joins TRBV7-2 to TRBJ2-5, with D perhaps TRBD1 (6 bases). CDR1 is SGHTA, CDR2 FQGNSA, per germline. V was pared by 5 bases and J by 2 bases, with 24 bases between. This CDR3 region has 18 residues. CDR3 in amino acids: CASSPTGHRLLRQETQYF. The CDR3 DNA reads as TGTGCCAGCAGCCCAACGGGACATAGACTGCTCCGTCAAGAGACCCAGTACTTC. The full variable domain, in which reference TRBV7-2 and TRBJ2-5 provide the parts outside the CDR3, is GAGVSQSPSNKVTEKGKDVELRCDPISGHTALYWYRQSLGQGLEFLIYFQGNSAPDKSGLPSDRFSAERTGGSVSTLTIQRTQQEDSAVYLCASSPTGHRLLRQETQYFGPGTRLLVL.

This clone was picked up a small number of times. The chain couples TRBV4-1 to TRBJ1-5, with TRBD1 as a possible D gene (5 bases). Trimming pared 4 bases from V and 2 bases from J, leaving 9 bases between. Germline-derived CDR1 and CDR2 are MGHRA and YSYEKL. CDR3 length equals 14 residues. CDR3 coding DNA: TGCGCCAGCAGCCTACAGGAGGGCAATCAGCCCCAGCATTTT. Protein product: CASSLQEGNQPQHF.

The chain joins TRBV27 to TRBJ2-7; D remains ambiguous. Germline V gives CDR1 MNHEY, CDR2 SMNVEV (reference sequence). The CDR3 runs to 16 residues. Deletions cut 5 bases from V and 4 bases from J, with 21 bases between. This chain's CDR3 is CASSAYRSSISYEQYF. The CDR3, as DNA: TGTGCCAGCAGTGCATACCGGTCTAGTATATCATACGAGCAGTACTTC.

The V and J genes are TRBV20-1 and TRBJ2-1; D gene ambiguous. Germline lookup yields CDR1 DFQATT and CDR2 SNEGSKA (reference sequence). CDR3 size: 10 residues. Between the trimmed V and J ends, which lost 4 bases and 4 bases, there was a span of 2 bases. DNA of the CDR3: TGCAGTGCTACATACAATGAGCAGTTCTTC. Translating it yields CSATYNEQFF.

The table lists this clone with a few counts. The J gene is TRBJ2-7, the V gene TRBV18, with D possibly TRBD1 on 5 matching bases. V lost 3 bases, J lost 6 bases, and 12 bases lay in between. This CDR3 is 13 amino acids long. The germline V gene encodes CDR1 KGHSH and CDR2 LQKENI. CDR3 amino acids: CASSPAWGREQYF. CDR3 DNA sequence: TGTGCCAGCTCACCTGCTTGGGGCCGCGAGCAGTACTTC.

The chain links TRBV18 to TRBJ2-7, with D possibly being TRBD1 or TRBD2 (6 bases each). With 3 bases removed from V and 4 bases from J, the gap between germline ends came to 16 bases. The CDR3 spans 15 residues. Germline V gene sequence: CDR1 KGHSH, CDR2 LQKENI. The CDR3 sequence is CASSPKSRGLYEQYF. The CDR3 coding sequence is TGTGCCAGCTCACCCAAGAGCAGGGGACTTTACGAGCAGTACTTC.

This chain joins TRBV9 and TRBJ2-7, with D hard to call. The CDR3 covers 14 residues. Germline assignment: CDR1 SGDLS and CDR2 YYNGEE. The V end lost 0 bases, the J end lost 6 bases, and 13 bases lay between the germline ends. The CDR3 DNA reads as TGTGCCAGCAGCGTAGCTCCGTCAAGGGCCGAGCAGTACTTC. Protein: CASSVAPSRAEQYF.